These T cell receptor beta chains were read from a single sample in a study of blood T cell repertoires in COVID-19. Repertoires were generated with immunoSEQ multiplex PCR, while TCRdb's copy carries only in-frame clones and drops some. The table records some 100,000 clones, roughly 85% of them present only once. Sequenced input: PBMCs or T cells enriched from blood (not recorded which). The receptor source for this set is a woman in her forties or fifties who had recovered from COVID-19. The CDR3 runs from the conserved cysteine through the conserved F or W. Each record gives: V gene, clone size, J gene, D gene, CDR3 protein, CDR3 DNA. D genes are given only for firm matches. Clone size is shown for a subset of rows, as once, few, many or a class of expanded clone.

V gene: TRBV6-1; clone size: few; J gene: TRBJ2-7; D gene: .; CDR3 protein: CASSEYFDNSYEQYF; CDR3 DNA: TGTGCCAGCAGTGAATACTTTGACAATTCCTACGAGCAGTACTTC
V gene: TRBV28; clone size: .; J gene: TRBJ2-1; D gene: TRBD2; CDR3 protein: CASNGLAGALTSYNEQFF; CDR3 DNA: TGTGCCAGCAATGGACTAGCGGGAGCCCTCACATCCTACAATGAGCAGTTCTTC
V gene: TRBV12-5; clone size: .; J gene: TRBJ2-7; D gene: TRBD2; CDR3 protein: CASGLGTSGSLSPYEQYF; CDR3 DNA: TGTGCTAGTGGTTTGGGGACTAGCGGGAGCCTATCCCCCTACGAGCAGTACTTC
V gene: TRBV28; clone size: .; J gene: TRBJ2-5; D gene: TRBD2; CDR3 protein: CASSWGLAGRETQYF; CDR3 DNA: TGTGCCAGCAGTTGGGGACTAGCGGGGCGCGAGACCCAGTACTTC
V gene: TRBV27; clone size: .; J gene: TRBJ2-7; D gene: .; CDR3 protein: CASSPAGGLASYEQYF; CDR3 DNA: TGTGCCAGCAGTCCCGCCGGTGGGCTAGCGTCCTACGAGCAGTACTTC
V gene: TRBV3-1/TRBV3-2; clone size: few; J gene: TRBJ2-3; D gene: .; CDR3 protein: CASSQGLTGSTDTQYF; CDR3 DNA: TGTGCCAGCAGCCAAGGGTTGACGGGGAGCACAGATACGCAGTATTTT
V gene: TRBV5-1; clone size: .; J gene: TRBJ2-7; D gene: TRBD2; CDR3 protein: CASSLDGGGETYEQYF; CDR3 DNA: TGCGCCAGCAGCTTGGACGGCGGGGGGGAAACCTACGAGCAGTACTTC
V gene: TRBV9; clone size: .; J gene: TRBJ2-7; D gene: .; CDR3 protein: CASSVVDNSYEQYF; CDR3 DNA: TGTGCCAGCAGCGTAGTGGACAACTCCTACGAGCAGTACTTC
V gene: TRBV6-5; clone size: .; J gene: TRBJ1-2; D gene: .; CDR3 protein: CASSLPGSYGYTF; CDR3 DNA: TGTGCCAGCAGTCTACCGGGGAGCTATGGCTACACCTTC
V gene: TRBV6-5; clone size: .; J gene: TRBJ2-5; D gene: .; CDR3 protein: CASSSIGQQETQYF; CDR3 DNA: TGTGCCAGCAGTTCTATAGGACAGCAAGAGACCCAGTACTTC
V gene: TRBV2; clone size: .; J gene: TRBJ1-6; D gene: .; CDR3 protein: CASMGDVVVYSPLHF; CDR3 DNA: TGTGCCAGCATGGGCGATGTGGTGGTTTACTCACCCCTCCACTTT
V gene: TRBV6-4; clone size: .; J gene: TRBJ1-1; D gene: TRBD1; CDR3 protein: CASSDSATGTGQREAFF; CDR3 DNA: TGTGCCAGCAGTGACTCGGCTACCGGGACAGGTCAACGTGAAGCTTTCTTT
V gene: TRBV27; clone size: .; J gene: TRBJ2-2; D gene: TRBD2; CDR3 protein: CASSWREGTGELFF; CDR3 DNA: TGTGCCAGCAGTTGGCGGGAGGGCACCGGGGAGCTGTTTTTT
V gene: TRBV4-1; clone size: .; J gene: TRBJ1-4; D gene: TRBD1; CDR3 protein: CASSQDFGTGRGEKLFF; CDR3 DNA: TGCGCCAGCAGCCAAGATTTCGGGACAGGGAGAGGGGAAAAACTGTTTTTT
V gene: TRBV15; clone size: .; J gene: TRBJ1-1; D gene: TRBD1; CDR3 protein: CATSRLTQGALNTEAFF; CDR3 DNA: TGTGCCACCAGCAGACTTACTCAGGGGGCCCTAAACACTGAAGCTTTCTTT
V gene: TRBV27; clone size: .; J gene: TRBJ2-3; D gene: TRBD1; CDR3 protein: CASSSRTGRTDTQYF; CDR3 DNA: TGTGCCAGCAGTTCCCGGACAGGGCGCACAGATACGCAGTATTTT
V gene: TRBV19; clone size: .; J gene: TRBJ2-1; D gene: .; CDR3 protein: CASSISGRGIGYNEQFF; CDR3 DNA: TGTGCCAGTAGTATAAGTGGCCGCGGGATTGGCTACAATGAGCAGTTCTTC
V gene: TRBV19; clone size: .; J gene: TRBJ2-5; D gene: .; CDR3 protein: CASSTQTPGRQETQYF; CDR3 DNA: TGTGCCAGTAGTACCCAAACACCTGGCAGGCAAGAGACCCAGTACTTC
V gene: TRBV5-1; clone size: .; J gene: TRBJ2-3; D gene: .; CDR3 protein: CASGRGIGTDTQYF; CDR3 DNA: TGCGCCAGCGGGCGAGGGATAGGCACAGATACGCAGTATTTT
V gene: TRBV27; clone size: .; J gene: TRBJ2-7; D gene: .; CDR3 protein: CASSLYMSAPIYEQYF; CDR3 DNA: TGTGCCAGCAGTTTATATATGAGTGCCCCCATCTACGAGCAGTACTTC
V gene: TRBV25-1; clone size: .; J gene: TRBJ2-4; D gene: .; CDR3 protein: CASSDTRGTDIQYF; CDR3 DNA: TGTGCCAGCAGCGATACAAGGGGGACGGACATTCAGTACTTC
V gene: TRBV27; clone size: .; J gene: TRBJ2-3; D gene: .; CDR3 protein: CASSSLRGSSTDTQYF; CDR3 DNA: TGTGCCAGCAGTTCGTTGCGGGGATCTAGCACAGATACGCAGTATTTT
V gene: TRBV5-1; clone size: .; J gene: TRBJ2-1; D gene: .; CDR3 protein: CASSLGGSTYNEQFF; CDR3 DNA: TGCGCCAGCAGCTTGGGTGGGAGCACCTACAATGAGCAGTTCTTC
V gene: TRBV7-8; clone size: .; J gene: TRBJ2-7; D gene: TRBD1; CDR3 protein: CASSLRTGMGEQYF; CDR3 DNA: TGTGCCAGCAGCTTGAGGACAGGGATGGGCGAGCAGTACTTC
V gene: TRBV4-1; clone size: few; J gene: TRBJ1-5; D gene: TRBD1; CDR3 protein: CASSQVTGGHQPQHF; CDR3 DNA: TGCGCCAGCAGCCAAGTGACAGGGGGCCATCAGCCCCAGCATTTT
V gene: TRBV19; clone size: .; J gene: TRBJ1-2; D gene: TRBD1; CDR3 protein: CASSTGTGVRGYTF; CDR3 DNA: TGTGCCAGTAGTACCGGGACAGGGGTTCGGGGCTACACCTTC
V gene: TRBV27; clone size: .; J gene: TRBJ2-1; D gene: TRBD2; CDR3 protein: CASSPLAEFYNEQFF; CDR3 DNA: TGTGCCAGCAGTCCACTAGCGGAATTCTACAATGAGCAGTTCTTC
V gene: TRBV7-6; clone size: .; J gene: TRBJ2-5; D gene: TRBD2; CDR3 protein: CASSLEEAGGPPQETQYF; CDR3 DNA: TGTGCCAGCAGCTTAGAAGAAGCGGGAGGCCCTCCTCAAGAGACCCAGTACTTC
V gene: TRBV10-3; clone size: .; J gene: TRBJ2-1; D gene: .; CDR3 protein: CAISEGGKQFF; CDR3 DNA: TGTGCCATCAGTGAGGGGGGGAAGCAGTTCTTC
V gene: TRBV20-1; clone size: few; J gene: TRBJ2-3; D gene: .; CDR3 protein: CSASRGGSGTDTQYF; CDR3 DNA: TGCAGTGCTAGTCGTGGGGGGAGCGGAACAGATACGCAGTATTTT
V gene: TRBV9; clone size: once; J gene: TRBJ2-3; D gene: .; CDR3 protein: CASSVGATQRTDTQYF; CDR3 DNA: TGTGCCAGCAGCGTAGGAGCCACTCAACGCACAGATACGCAGTATTTT
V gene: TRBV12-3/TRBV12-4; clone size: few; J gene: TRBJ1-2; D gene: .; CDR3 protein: CASSRGTYGYTF; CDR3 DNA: TGTGCCAGCAGCAGGGGAACCTATGGCTACACCTTC
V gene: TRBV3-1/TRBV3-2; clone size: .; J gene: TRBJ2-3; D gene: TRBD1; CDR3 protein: CASSHKPDRAGTDTQYF; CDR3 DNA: TGTGCCAGCAGCCACAAGCCGGACAGGGCGGGCACAGATACGCAGTATTTT
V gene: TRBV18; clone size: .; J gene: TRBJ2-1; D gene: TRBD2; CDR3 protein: CASSPLAGAYNEQFF; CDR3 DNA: TGTGCCAGCTCACCACTAGCGGGGGCCTACAATGAGCAGTTCTTC
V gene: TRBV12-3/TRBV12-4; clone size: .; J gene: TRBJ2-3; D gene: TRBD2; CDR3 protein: CATRTSGTDTQYF; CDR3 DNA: TGTGCCACCAGGACTAGCGGCACAGATACGCAGTATTTT
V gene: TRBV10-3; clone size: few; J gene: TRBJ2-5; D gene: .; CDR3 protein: CAISGGETQYF; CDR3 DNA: TGTGCCATCAGTGGAGGGGAGACCCAGTACTTC
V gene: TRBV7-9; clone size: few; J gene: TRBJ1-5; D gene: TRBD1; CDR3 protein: CASSLEGQPNQPQHF; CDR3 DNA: TGTGCCAGCAGCTTAGAGGGACAGCCCAATCAGCCCCAGCATTTT
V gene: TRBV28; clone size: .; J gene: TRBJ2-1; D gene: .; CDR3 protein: CASSLVGVSYEQFF; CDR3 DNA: TGTGCCAGCAGTTTAGTCGGGGTTTCATATGAGCAGTTCTTC
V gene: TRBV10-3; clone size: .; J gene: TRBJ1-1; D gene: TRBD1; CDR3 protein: CAISEMPGGMNTEAFF; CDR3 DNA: TGTGCCATCAGTGAGATGCCAGGGGGGATGAACACTGAAGCTTTCTTT
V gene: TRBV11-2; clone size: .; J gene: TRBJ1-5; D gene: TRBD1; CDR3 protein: CASSRRGRGLGNQPQHF; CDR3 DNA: TGTGCCAGCAGCCGACGGGGAAGGGGGCTGGGCAATCAGCCCCAGCATTTT
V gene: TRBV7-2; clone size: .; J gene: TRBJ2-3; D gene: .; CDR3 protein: CASSLGGGPRTAQYF; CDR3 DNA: TGTGCCAGCAGCTTAGGGGGGGGCCCCCGAACGGCGCAGTATTTT
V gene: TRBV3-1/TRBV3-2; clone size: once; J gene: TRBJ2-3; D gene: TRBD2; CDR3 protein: CASSLRTSGGLGTQYF; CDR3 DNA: TGTGCCAGCAGCCTTAGGACTAGCGGGGGTCTGGGTACGCAGTATTTT
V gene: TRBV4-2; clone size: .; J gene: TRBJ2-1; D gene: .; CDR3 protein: CASSLSGTTGNEQFF; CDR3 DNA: TGTGCCAGCAGCCTTAGCGGAACTACTGGCAATGAGCAGTTCTTC
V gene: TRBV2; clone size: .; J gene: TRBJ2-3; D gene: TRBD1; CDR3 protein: CASRLEQGIGDTQYF; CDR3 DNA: TGTGCCAGCAGGCTGGAACAGGGGATCGGGGATACGCAGTATTTT
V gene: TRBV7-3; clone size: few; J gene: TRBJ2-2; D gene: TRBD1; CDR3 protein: CASSSGQGLVAGELFF; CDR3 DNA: TGTGCCAGCAGCAGTGGACAGGGGCTAGTCGCCGGGGAGCTGTTTTTT
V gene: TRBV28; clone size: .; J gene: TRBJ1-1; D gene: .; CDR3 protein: CASSKNTEAFF; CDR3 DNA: TGTGCCAGCTCTAAGAACACTGAAGCTTTCTTT
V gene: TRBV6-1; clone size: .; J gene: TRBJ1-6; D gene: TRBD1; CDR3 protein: CASSEVVGQSNSPLHF; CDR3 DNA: TGTGCCAGCAGTGAAGTCGTGGGACAGTCTAATTCACCCCTCCACTTT